Listed below are T cell receptor beta chains from one sample, sequenced in a study of blood T cell repertoires in COVID-19. The repertoire was sequenced with immunoSEQ multiplex PCR; TCRdb's copy has only in-frame clones and lacks some. The sample has approximately 220,000 clones; roughly 80% are singletons. Sequences were obtained from peripheral blood. The receptors were sampled from a woman aged 70-85 years with acute or convalescent COVID-19. Each CDR3 is given without its conserved first and last residue. The order of the fields is CDR3 length, D gene, V gene, CDR3 protein. The D gene is left open where the match is weak.

length: 12
D: NA
V: TRBV6-5
CDR3: ASSRSATNEKLF

length: 11
D: NA
V: TRBV19
CDR3: ASSDSNNQPQH

length: 12
D: NA
V: TRBV6-2/TRBV6-3
CDR3: ASSTSGVNTEAF

length: 13
D: TRBD1
V: TRBV3-1/TRBV3-2
CDR3: ASSPSQGAGNTIY

length: 17
D: NA
V: TRBV21-1
CDR3: ASSQPGLAGTLYQETQY

length: 16
D: NA
V: TRBV5-6
CDR3: ASSFLSGTQGRGTEAF

length: 12
D: TRBD1
V: TRBV10-3
CDR3: AISEAGTVYGYT

length: 11
D: NA
V: TRBV29-1
CDR3: SVKRQVFNEQF

length: 12
D: NA
V: TRBV24-1
CDR3: ATSDAGSTDTQY

length: 13
D: TRBD1
V: TRBV3-1/TRBV3-2
CDR3: ASSRRGPMNTEAF

length: 12
D: NA
V: TRBV6-5
CDR3: ASSSLHTNTEAF

length: 15
D: NA
V: TRBV3-1/TRBV3-2
CDR3: ASSQGSFAFSYNEQF

length: 13
D: TRBD1
V: TRBV5-8
CDR3: ASSLEGGREETQY

length: 13
D: TRBD1
V: TRBV5-4
CDR3: ASSLGYRGDTEAF

length: 11
D: NA
V: TRBV4-1
CDR3: ASSQEWANTQY

length: 13
D: NA
V: TRBV2
CDR3: ASSFMGLPNYGYT

length: 14
D: TRBD1
V: TRBV2
CDR3: ASGWTGGRVNTEAF

length: 15
D: TRBD1
V: TRBV5-6
CDR3: ASSSTQGAEVNTEAF

length: 12
D: NA
V: TRBV7-9
CDR3: ASSLGLPPDTQY

length: 12
D: TRBD1
V: TRBV18
CDR3: ASSIRTGSYGYT

length: 9
D: TRBD1
V: TRBV10-3
CDR3: ANGQGYEQY

length: 12
D: TRBD2
V: TRBV2
CDR3: ATRLSGGHNEQF

length: 12
D: TRBD2
V: TRBV3-1/TRBV3-2
CDR3: ASGGDSSYNEQF

length: 11
D: TRBD1
V: TRBV28
CDR3: ASSTGVRTEAF

length: 11
D: TRBD1
V: TRBV6-5
CDR3: ASSQTGEETQY

length: 10
D: NA
V: TRBV12-3/TRBV12-4
CDR3: ASSLIGNTIY

length: 10
D: NA
V: TRBV23-1
CDR3: ASRPGDTEAF

length: 13
D: TRBD1
V: TRBV5-1
CDR3: ASSRDRGDNQPQH

length: 14
D: NA
V: TRBV25-1
CDR3: ASSESWTAYGNGYT

length: 12
D: NA
V: TRBV24-1
CDR3: ATSDTDRPYEQY

length: 14
D: NA
V: TRBV6-6
CDR3: ASSYRQTASGNTIY

length: 13
D: NA
V: TRBV5-1
CDR3: ASSLDQAVNTEAF

length: 14
D: TRBD1
V: TRBV4-1
CDR3: ATRGGQGALVYGYT

length: 10
D: NA
V: TRBV5-1
CDR3: ASSTGDYGYT

length: 13
D: NA
V: TRBV9
CDR3: ASSVVGSNTGELF

length: 13
D: NA
V: TRBV3-1/TRBV3-2
CDR3: ASSPRQGTGNTIY

length: 12
D: TRBD1
V: TRBV5-1
CDR3: ASSPGQGNNEQF

length: 12
D: TRBD1
V: TRBV6-5
CDR3: ASRGRTGQETQY

length: 13
D: TRBD1
V: TRBV18
CDR3: ASSSSGTGVQPQH

length: 13
D: NA
V: TRBV7-9
CDR3: ASSLEQGGNQPQH

length: 14
D: NA
V: TRBV27
CDR3: ASSPSGRGFYEKLF

length: 11
D: NA
V: TRBV12-3/TRBV12-4
CDR3: ASSLLSDNEQF

length: 11
D: NA
V: TRBV5-1
CDR3: ASSLGPTDTQY

length: 11
D: NA
V: TRBV4-1
CDR3: ASSQDRLGNPY

length: 15
D: NA
V: TRBV19
CDR3: ASSILFSGNSNQPQH

length: 14
D: TRBD1
V: TRBV5-1
CDR3: ASSEQGADKGTEAF

length: 13
D: TRBD1
V: TRBV7-2
CDR3: ASSLERTGYNEQF

length: 13
D: TRBD1
V: TRBV19
CDR3: ASSIGGGQGAYAF

length: 11
D: NA
V: TRBV12-3/TRBV12-4
CDR3: ASSLRGPYEQY

length: 12
D: NA
V: TRBV7-2
CDR3: ASRFGGSNQPQH

length: 14
D: TRBD1
V: TRBV6-5
CDR3: ASSYYRGRRNTEAF

length: 11
D: NA
V: TRBV5-1
CDR3: ASSEPGETEAF

length: 15
D: TRBD1
V: TRBV6-2/TRBV6-3
CDR3: ASSYYRDRTAKNIQY

length: 12
D: NA
V: TRBV6-5
CDR3: ASIKRPGNTEAF

length: 13
D: TRBD1
V: TRBV5-4
CDR3: ASSLGGQGKTEAF

length: 12
D: TRBD1
V: TRBV27
CDR3: ASRGTGWADTQY

length: 12
D: NA
V: TRBV6-1
CDR3: ASIESNSGNTIY

length: 15
D: TRBD1
V: TRBV27
CDR3: ASSPTGGSSPNNEQF